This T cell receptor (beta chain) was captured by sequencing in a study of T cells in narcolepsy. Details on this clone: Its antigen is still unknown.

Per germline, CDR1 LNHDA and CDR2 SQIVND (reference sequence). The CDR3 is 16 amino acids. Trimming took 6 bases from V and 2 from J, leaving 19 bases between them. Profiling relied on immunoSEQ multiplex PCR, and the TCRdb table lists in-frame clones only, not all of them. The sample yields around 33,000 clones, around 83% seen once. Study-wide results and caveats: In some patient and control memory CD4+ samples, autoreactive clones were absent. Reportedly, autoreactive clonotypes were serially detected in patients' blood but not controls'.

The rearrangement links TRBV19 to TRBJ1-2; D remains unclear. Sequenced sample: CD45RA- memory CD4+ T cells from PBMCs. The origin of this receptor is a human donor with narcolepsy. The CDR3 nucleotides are TGTGCCAGTAGGCTTGGCGCGCAGGAAAACAACTATGGCTACACCTTC. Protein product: CASRLGAQENNYGYTF.